This T cell receptor beta chain originates from a study of T cells expressing NK-cell markers. Study summary: HCMV seropositivity marked most of the eight sequenced donors; one was seronegative.

Findings and caveats of the study: These same clonotypes (in four donors) also led the CD3+CD56-NKG2C+ fraction. For about six donors, the dominant NKG2C+ clonotypes made up roughly 1.0-7.0% of their CD8+ T cells.

Generation of TCR beta cDNA was performed by 5'RACE template switching incorporating UMIs. After re-calling the 5' RACE reads, TCRdb lists one entry per CDR3 protein, DNA absent. This sample lists roughly 180,000 distinct CDR3 sequences; its ten largest clones have around 20%. Details on this clonotype: What it binds is unknown.

This CDR3 has 17 amino acids. Germline CDR1 and CDR2: SNHLY and FYNNEI. This rearrangement joins TRBV2 to TRBJ2-1; the TRBD1 assignment by TCRdb is unverifiable without DNA. Sequenced sample: blood T cells: a sorted CD56 or NKG2C T cell subset, CD4+ or CD8+ T cells, or bulk PBMC T cells (not recorded which). This clonotype was sampled from a man aged 18 to 69 in good health. The CDR3 reads CASSESLGATSYNEQFF.